This TCR beta chain was documented in a study of T cells in Graves' hyperthyroidism and ophthalmopathy (dated by TCRdb to the late 2010s). In the study overall: Peripheral blood was sampled at the time of initial diagnosis, prior to any treatment. To identify distinguishing TCR V-J signatures, a discovery cohort of around 100 patients was used, comprising 43 with Graves' ophthalmopathy and 57 with stable Graves' hyperthyroidism. Prospective prediction of ophthalmopathy was tested in an independent validation cohort consisting of 18 hyperthyroidism patients and some 15 patients who later progressed to ophthalmopathy. The roughly 90 discovery patients were divided at random into training and test sets in a 7:3 ratio. The study also compared thyroid tissue and blood T-cell repertoires from over 5 Graves' hyperthyroidism patients. After sampling, hyperthyroidism patients received methimazole starting at 30 mg daily, and ophthalmopathy patients received high-dose intravenous methylprednisolone. TCR Vbeta CDR3 sequencing of roughly 140 peripheral blood samples (over 40 ophthalmopathy, 75 hyperthyroidism and some 17 progressor patients) is reported in the paper. What the authors observed across the whole study: In validation, progression to ophthalmopathy was predicted by the model with 65% to 71% sensitivity and nearly 75% specificity, a median of about 6 months before onset. Sample size was not statistically predetermined, and investigators were not blinded to group allocation. A 13 V-J signature model separated ophthalmopathy from stable hyperthyroidism, with over 85% sensitivity and around 84% specificity in cross-validation and 80%/75% in testing. Most expanded thyroid clonotypes (frequency above 0.001) were also detected in blood, suggesting blood repertoires may reflect thyroid immune responses.

Amplification of TCR beta CDR3 regions was carried out from RNA transcripts. For the first round of RT-PCR on the TCR CDR3, the HTBI primer set was used together with the Qiagen OneStep RT-PCR kit. Libraries were constructed in a second round of multiplex PCR, after which size selection and purification were performed. Libraries were sequenced paired-end with 100 bp reads on an Illumina HiSeq2000. Turning to the authors' computational methods: SOAPnuke was used to process the raw data, with reads discarded if the reads contained adapters or uncalled bases, had a mean Phred below 15, or lacked an exact constant-primer or identifier match. High-quality paired reads were merged with COPE v1.2.5, and unique nucleotide sequences were defined as clonotypes. MiTCR v1.1 was used to align clonotypes to the IMGT TRBV, TRBD and TRBJ reference segments. Only V-J combinations with frequency above 0.0001, covering 99% to 99.2% of repertoires, were analysed. The TCS score was defined as F50 (clonal expansion) divided by E x V (chaos), with BLOSUM62-based TCRdist calculated between CDR3 peptides within each V-J. Welch's t-statistics and random forest reduced 450 to 600 V-J features to 10 to 15, which were used in a naive Bayes classifier (R e1071). TCRdb reprocessed the public reads (quality trimming at Q25 with fastp, clone calling with MiXCR) and kept in-frame beta chains. All rows with the same CDR3 protein become a single entry with the most common DNA and genes. The V and J calls follow TCRdb's processing rather than the paper's. Counted in this sample were about 770,000 distinct CDR3 sequences; approximately 19% of them appeared once. The ten largest make up approximately 15% of the sample.

The hyperthyroidism patients were between 18 and 65 years old and newly diagnosed, with a disease duration of less than 2 months. Any patient with an uncontrolled infection, another autoimmune disease, pregnancy or lactation was excluded. Diagnoses were based on clinical symptoms, serum thyroxine and TRAb, thyroid ultrasound and orbital computed tomography. For progressor patients, blood was drawn at the first diagnosis of hyperthyroidism, before any ophthalmopathy symptoms had appeared. PBMCs were isolated from about 9 ml of fresh peripheral blood by Ficoll-Paque density gradient centrifugation. Progressor patients were first diagnosed with Graves' hyperthyroidism and then developed ophthalmopathy during follow-up. Total RNA was extracted using Trizol reagent, and RNA quality was assessed on an Agilent 2100 Bioanalyzer. Of note for this clonotype: Its target antigen remains unknown. Nothing much larger sits one base from this clone, and base qualities are not available.

CDR3 length: 14 amino acids, cysteine to phenylalanine. Of all the DNA, just the CDR3 is kept, 42 bases in frame from base 1. The germline V gene encodes CDR1 SGHRS and CDR2 YFSETQ. V is pared back by 4 bases and J by 9 bases, with 17 bases lying between the germline termini. The material sequenced was blood. The chain links TRBV5-1 with TRBJ2-1; a weak D assignment points to TRBD1 (6 bases agree). The clonotype comes from a woman in her forties or fifties with Graves' hyperthyroidism that later progressed to Graves' ophthalmopathy. CDR3 region: CASSLRTENGEQFF. In nucleotides, the sequence is TGCGCCAGCAGCCTCCGGACAGAGAACGGTGAGCAGTTCTTC.